A selection of T cell receptor beta chains follows, all from one sample in a study of CD8+ T cells in alopecia areata. TCRdb's table, derived via immunoSEQ multiplex PCR, lists solely in-frame clones and lacks some. The data contain 65,000 to 90,000 clones, approximately 50% of them singletons. The sample comprised NKG2D-high CD8+ T cells sorted from blood. The receptor set was obtained from a human donor with alopecia areata. Both conserved end residues are part of each CDR3. Not every row has a clone size; where given, it reads once, few, many or a size class.

.,16,TRBV4-1,TRBJ2-3,CASSQDRPSGTDTQYF
few,14,TRBV4-3,TRBJ2-1,CASSHVQELNEQFF
few,15,TRBV7-9,TRBJ2-3,CASSTRERGTDTQYF
.,14,TRBV27,TRBJ1-1,CASSSSSQNTEAFF
.,12,TRBV29-1,TRBJ1-2,CSVEGEAPGYTF
.,12,TRBV29-1,TRBJ1-1,CSVDRGGTEAFF
.,12,TRBV29-1,TRBJ2-1,CSVAGTRGEQFF
.,14,TRBV29-1,TRBJ2-3,CSVDAGVDTDTQYF
.,17,TRBV23-1,TRBJ2-5,CASSHPRRGQGQETQYF
few,15,TRBV7-9,TRBJ2-7,CASSLIAGTDDEQYF
.,13,TRBV2,TRBJ1-2,CASSYRALVGYTF
.,15,TRBV4-3,TRBJ2-5,CASSPGQGWQETQYF
.,14,TRBV7-9,TRBJ2-7,CASSAKDRSYEQYF
.,11,TRBV20-1,TRBJ2-1,CSARLYNEQFF
.,17,TRBV5-6,TRBJ2-3,CASSFPDPTELTDTQYF
.,14,TRBV29-1,TRBJ2-3,CSVPLAGGSDTQYF
.,13,TRBV6-6,TRBJ2-5,CASSLIHGETQYF